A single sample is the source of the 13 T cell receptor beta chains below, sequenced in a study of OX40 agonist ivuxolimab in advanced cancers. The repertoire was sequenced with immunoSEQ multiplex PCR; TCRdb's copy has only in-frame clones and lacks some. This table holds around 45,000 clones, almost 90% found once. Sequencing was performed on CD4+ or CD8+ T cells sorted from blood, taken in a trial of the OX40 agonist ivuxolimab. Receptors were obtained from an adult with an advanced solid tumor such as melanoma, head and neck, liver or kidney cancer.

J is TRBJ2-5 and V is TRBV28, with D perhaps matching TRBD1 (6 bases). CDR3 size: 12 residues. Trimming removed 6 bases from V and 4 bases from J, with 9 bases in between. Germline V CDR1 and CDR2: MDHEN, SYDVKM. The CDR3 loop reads CASRDSRETQYF. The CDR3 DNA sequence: TGTGCCAGCAGGGACAGCCGAGAGACCCAGTACTTC.

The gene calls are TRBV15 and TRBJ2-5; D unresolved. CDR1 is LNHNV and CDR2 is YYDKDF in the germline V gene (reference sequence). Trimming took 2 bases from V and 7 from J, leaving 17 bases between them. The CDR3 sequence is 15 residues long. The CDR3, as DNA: TGTGCCACCAGCAGACACACGACCCGTCCGGGGACCCAGTACTTC. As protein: CATSRHTTRPGTQYF.

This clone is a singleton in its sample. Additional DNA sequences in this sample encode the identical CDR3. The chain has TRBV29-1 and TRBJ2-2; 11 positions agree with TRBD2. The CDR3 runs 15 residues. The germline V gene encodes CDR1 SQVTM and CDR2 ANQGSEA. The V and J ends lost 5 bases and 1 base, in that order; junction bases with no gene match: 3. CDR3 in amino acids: CSVRLAGLNTGELFF. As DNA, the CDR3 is TGCAGCGTTAGACTAGCGGGGCTGAACACCGGGGAGCTGTTTTTT.

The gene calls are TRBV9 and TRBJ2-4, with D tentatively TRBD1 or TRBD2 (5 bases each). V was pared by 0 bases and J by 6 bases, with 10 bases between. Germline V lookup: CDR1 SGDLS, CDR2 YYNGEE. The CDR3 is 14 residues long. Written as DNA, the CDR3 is TGTGCCAGCAGCGTAGCTGGGGGTGTAAACATTCAGTACTTC. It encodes CASSVAGGVNIQYF.

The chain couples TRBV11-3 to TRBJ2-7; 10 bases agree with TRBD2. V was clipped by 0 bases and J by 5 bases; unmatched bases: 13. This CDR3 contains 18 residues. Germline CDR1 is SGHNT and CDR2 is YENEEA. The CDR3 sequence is CASSLDLTSGTSRHEQYF. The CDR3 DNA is TGTGCCAGCAGCTTAGATCTCACTAGCGGGACGAGTCGGCACGAGCAGTACTTC. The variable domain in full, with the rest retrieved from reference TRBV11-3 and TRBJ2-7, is EAGVVQSPRYKIIEKKQPVAFWCNPISGHNTLYWYLQNLGQGPELLIRYENEEAVDDSQLPKDRFSAERLKGVDSTLKIQPAELGDSAVYLCASSLDLTSGTSRHEQYFGPGTRLTVT.

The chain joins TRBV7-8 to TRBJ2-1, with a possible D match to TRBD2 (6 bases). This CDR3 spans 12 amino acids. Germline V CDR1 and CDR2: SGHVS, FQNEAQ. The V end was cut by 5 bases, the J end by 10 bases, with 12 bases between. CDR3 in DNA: TGTGCCAGCAGCCACGTCGCGGGGGAGCAGTTCTTC. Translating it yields CASSHVAGEQFF. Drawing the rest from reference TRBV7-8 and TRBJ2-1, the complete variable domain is GAGVSQSPRYKVAKRGQDVALRCDPISGHVSLFWYQQALGQGPEFLTYFQNEAQLDKSGLPSDRFFAERPEGSVSTLKIQRTQQEDSAVYLCASSHVAGEQFFGPGTRLTVL.

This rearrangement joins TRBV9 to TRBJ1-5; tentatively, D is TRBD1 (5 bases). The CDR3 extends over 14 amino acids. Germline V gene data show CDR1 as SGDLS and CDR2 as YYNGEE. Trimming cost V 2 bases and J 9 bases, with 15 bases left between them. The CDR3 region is CASSVGPGPGPQHF. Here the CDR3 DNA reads TGTGCCAGCAGCGTGGGTCCGGGGCCGGGGCCCCAGCATTTT.

The CDR3, as DNA: TGTGCCAGCAGTTTTGCGGGAGTAAGGACCGGGGAGCTGTTTTTT. This sequence encodes CASSFAGVRTGELFF. The chain employs TRBV28 and TRBJ2-2; 7 bases fit TRBD2. Trimming at V came to 3 bases and at J to 5 bases, leaving 6 bases not matched to a gene. Germline CDR1 and CDR2: MDHEN and SYDVKM. CDR3 length: 15 residues.

This chain's CDR3 is CASSPGLNTGELFF. As DNA, the CDR3 is TGTGCCAGCAGCCCAGGGTTAAACACCGGGGAGCTGTTTTTT. The chain is built from TRBV11-2 and TRBJ2-2; weak D call: TRBD1 (5 bases). The V gene lost 5 bases and the J gene lost 2 bases, with 9 bases spanning the gap. The germline V gene encodes CDR1 SGHAT and CDR2 FQNNGV. This CDR3 has 14 amino acids.

The CDR3 protein is CAWSVSLYNEQFF. CDR3 bases: TGTGCCTGGAGTGTTAGCCTGTACAATGAGCAGTTCTTC. The genes are TRBV30 and TRBJ2-1; D is unclear. Germline V gene sequence: CDR1 GTSNPN, CDR2 SVGIG (reference sequence). V was trimmed by 0 bases and J by 4 bases, leaving 7 bases between them. The CDR3 spans 13 residues.

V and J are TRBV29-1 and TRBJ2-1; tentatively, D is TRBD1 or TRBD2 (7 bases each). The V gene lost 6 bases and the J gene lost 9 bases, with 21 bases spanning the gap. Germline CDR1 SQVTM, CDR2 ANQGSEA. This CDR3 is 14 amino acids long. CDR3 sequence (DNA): TGCAGCGTGGAAATCCAGGGGGAGGGCAGTGAGCAGTTCTTC. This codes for CSVEIQGEGSEQFF.

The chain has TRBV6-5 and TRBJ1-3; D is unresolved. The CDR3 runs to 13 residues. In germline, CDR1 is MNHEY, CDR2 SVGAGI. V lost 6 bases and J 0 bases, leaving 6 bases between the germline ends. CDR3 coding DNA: TGTGCCAGCAGCCAGTCCTCTGGAAACACCATATATTTT. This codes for CASSQSSGNTIYF.

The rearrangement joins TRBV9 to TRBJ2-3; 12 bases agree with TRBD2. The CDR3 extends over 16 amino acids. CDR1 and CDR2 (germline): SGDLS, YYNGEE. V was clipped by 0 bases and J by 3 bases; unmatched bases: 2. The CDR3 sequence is CASSVVGLAGTDTQYF. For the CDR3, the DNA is TGTGCCAGCAGCGTAGTAGGACTAGCGGGAACAGATACGCAGTATTTT.